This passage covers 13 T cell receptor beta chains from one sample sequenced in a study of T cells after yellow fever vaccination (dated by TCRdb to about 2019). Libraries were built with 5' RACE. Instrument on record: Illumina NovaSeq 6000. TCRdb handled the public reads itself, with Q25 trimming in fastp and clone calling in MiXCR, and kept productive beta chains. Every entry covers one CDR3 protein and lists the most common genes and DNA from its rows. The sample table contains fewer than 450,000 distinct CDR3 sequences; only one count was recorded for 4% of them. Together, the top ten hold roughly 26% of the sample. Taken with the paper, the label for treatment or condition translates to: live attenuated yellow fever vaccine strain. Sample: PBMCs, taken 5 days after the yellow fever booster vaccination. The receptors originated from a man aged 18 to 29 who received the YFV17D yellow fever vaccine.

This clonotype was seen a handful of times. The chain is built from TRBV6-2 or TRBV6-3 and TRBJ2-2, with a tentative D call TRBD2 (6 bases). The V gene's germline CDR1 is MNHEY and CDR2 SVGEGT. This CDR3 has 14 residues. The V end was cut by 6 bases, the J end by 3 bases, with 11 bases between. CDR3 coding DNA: TGTGCCAGCAGCCAGAGCGGGTACACCGGGGAGCTGTTTTTT. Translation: CASSQSGYTGELFF.

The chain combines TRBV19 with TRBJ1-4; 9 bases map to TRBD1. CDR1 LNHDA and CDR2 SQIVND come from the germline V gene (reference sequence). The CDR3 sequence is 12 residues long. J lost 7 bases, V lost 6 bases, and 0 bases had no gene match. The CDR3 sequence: CASRDRGEKLFF. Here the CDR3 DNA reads TGTGCCAGTAGGGACAGGGGTGAAAAACTGTTTTTT.

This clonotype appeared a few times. CDR3 DNA: TGTGCCAGCAGTCCAGGAGTTCTCTACGAGCAGTACGTC. Translated: CASSPGVLYEQYV. V is TRBV6-2 or TRBV6-3 and J is TRBJ2-7; D unresolved. The V gene lost 5 bases and the J gene lost 3 bases, with 11 bases spanning the gap. Germline assignment: CDR1 MNHEY and CDR2 SVGEGT. This CDR3 is 13 amino acids long.

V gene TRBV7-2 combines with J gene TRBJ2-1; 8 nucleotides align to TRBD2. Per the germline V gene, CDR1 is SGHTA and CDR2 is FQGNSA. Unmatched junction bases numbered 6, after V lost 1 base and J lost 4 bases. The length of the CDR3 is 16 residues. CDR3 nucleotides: TGTGCCAGCAGCTTAGGGGCGGGGGGCTCGTACAATGAGCAGTTCTTC. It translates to CASSLGAGGSYNEQFF.

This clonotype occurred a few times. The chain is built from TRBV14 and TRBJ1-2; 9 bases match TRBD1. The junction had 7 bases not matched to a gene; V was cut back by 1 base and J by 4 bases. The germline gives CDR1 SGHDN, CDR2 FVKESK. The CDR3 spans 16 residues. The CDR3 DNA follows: TGTGCCAGCAGCCAAGCCACAGGGGGCTGGGGCTATGGCTACACCTTC. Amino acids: CASSQATGGWGYGYTF.

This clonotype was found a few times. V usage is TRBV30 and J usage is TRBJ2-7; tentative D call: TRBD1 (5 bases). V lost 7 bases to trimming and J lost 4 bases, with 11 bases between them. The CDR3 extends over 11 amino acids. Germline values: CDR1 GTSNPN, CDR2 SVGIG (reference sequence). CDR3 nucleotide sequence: TGTGCCTTGGCGACAGTTTACGAGCAGTACTTC. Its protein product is CALATVYEQYF.

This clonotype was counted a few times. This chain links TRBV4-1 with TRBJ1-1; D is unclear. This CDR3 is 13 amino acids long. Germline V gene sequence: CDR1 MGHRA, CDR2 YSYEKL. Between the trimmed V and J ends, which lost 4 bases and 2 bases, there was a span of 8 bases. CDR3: CASSRELNTEAFF. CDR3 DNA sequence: TGCGCCAGCAGCCGAGAGTTAAACACTGAAGCTTTCTTT.

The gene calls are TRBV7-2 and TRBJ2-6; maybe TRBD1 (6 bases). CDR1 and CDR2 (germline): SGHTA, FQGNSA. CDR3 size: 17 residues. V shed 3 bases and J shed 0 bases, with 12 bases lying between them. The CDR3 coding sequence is TGTGCCAGCAGCTTTTCCGGGACAAACTCTGGGGCCAACGTCCTGACTTTC. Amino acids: CASSFSGTNSGANVLTF.

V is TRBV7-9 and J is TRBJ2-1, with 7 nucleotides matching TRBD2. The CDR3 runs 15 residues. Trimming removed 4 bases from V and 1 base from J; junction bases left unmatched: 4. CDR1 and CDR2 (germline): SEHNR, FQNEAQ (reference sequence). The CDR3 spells CASSSWGGSYNEQFF. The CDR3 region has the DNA TGTGCCAGCAGCTCGTGGGGGGGATCCTACAATGAGCAGTTCTTC.

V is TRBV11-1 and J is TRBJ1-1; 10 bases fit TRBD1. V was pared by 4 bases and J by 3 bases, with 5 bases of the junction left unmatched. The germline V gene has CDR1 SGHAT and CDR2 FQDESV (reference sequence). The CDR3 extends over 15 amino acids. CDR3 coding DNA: TGTGCCAGCAGCTACGTTGGACAGGGGGACACTGAAGCTTTCTTT. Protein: CASSYVGQGDTEAFF.

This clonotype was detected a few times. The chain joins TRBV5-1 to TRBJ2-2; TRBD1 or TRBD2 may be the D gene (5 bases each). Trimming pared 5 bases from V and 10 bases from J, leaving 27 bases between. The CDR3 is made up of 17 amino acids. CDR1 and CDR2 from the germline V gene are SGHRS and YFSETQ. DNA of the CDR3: TGCGCCAGCAGACAATCCCACGGGACGGGGCGTCGCGTGGAGCTGTTTTTT. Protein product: CASRQSHGTGRRVELFF.

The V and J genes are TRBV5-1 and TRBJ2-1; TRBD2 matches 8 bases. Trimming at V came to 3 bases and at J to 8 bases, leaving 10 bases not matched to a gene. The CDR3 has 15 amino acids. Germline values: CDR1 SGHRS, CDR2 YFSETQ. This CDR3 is CASSSAGTSPHEQFF. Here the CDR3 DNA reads TGCGCCAGCAGCTCCGCGGGGACTAGTCCCCATGAGCAGTTCTTC.

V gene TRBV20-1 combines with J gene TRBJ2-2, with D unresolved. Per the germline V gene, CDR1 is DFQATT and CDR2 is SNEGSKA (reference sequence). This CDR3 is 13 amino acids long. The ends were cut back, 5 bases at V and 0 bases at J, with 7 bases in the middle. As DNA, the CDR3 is TGCAGTGCTCAGAATCCGAACACCGGGGAGCTGTTTTTT. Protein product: CSAQNPNTGELFF.